What follows are 24 T cell receptor beta chains derived from one specimen sequenced in a study of OX40 agonist ivuxolimab in advanced cancers. The data were produced by immunoSEQ multiplex PCR, yet TCRdb's version contains in-frame clones alone and is incomplete. There are about 72,000 clones in the sample; 88% occur only once, and about 1% lies in the top ten. Sequenced material: CD4+ or CD8+ T cells sorted from blood, taken in a trial of the OX40 agonist ivuxolimab. The source of these receptors is an adult with an advanced solid tumor such as melanoma, head and neck, liver or kidney cancer.

The J gene is TRBJ2-7, the V gene TRBV5-1, with TRBD1 identical over 10 bases. Germline CDR1 is SGHRS and CDR2 is YFSETQ. The CDR3 is 14 amino acids. J lost 6 bases, V lost 2 bases, and 5 bases had no gene match. CDR3 nucleotide sequence: TGCGCCAGCAGCTTCCGGGACAGGGGAGGCGAGCAGTACTTC. Its translation: CASSFRDRGGEQYF.

The chain links TRBV5-1 to TRBJ2-1; 13 bases fit TRBD2. The length of the CDR3 is 15 residues. Trimming took 0 bases from V and 7 from J; bases not matched to a gene: 1. In germline, CDR1 is SGHRS, CDR2 YFSETQ. CDR3 DNA sequence: TGCGCCAGCAGCTTGGTGACTAGCGGGGGGAATGAGCAGTTCTTC. Protein sequence: CASSLVTSGGNEQFF.

The chain links TRBV18 to TRBJ2-5; D is uncertain. Germline-derived CDR1 and CDR2 are KGHSH and LQKENI. Trimming took off 5 bases at V and 1 base at J, with 8 bases between the two ends. CDR3 length equals 13 residues. CDR3: CASSSRVQETQYF. CDR3 DNA: TGTGCCAGCTCATCCCGGGTCCAAGAGACCCAGTACTTC. Based on the CDR3 plus reference TRBV18 and TRBJ2-5, the full variable domain is NAGVMQNPRHLVRRRGQEARLRCSPMKGHSHVYWYRQLPEEGLKFMVYLQKENIIDESGMPKERFSAEFPKEGPSILRIQQVVRGDSAAYFCASSSRVQETQYFGPGTRLLVL.

V and J are TRBV6-1 and TRBJ2-3; TRBD1 is a possible D gene (6 bases). CDR3 length: 14 residues. Germline CDR1 reads MNHNS; CDR2 reads SASEGT. The V end lost 2 bases, the J end lost 0 bases, and 6 bases lay between the germline ends. CDR3 region: CASSEQGSTDTQYF. DNA for the CDR3: TGTGCCAGCAGTGAACAGGGGAGCACAGATACGCAGTATTTT.

The chain recombines TRBV18 with TRBJ1-5; 8 bases agree with TRBD1. Germline CDR1 and CDR2: KGHSH and LQKENI. The trim removed 8 bases at V and 6 bases at J, leaving 18 bases unmatched. This CDR3 is 17 amino acids long. The CDR3 bases are TGTGCCAGCCAGGGACCATCCGGGACAGGTCGTACTCAGCCCCAGCATTTT. Translated: CASQGPSGTGRTQPQHF.

In this sample, this clone turned up once. This chain uses TRBV27 with TRBJ1-6; 10 bases map to TRBD1. This CDR3 is built from 18 residues. The J segment lost 14 bases and the V segment lost 8 bases, leaving 24 bases of the junction unmatched. Looked up from germline, CDR1 is MNHEY and CDR2 is SMNVEV (reference sequence). The CDR3 region has the DNA TGTGCCAGCCCAGCCGGGACAGGGGAGACGTTGGGACTTTTGGCCCTCCACTTT. This translates into CASPAGTGETLGLLALHF.

The table lists this clone with a count of one. The chain recombines TRBV7-2 with TRBJ2-5; TRBD2 matches 9 bases. The CDR3 consists of 15 residues. CDR1 SGHTA and CDR2 FQGNSA come from the germline V gene. V lost 1 base, J lost 9 bases, and 9 bases stayed unmatched. CDR3 nucleotide sequence: TGTGCCAGCAGCTTAGTGGTAGCGGGGGCGAGGGCCCAGTACTTC. Its translation is CASSLVVAGARAQYF.

The chain employs TRBV7-3 and TRBJ1-5; 7 positions agree with TRBD1. Unmatched junction bases numbered 9, after V lost 5 bases and J lost 2 bases. The CDR3 has 16 amino acids. The V gene's germline CDR1 is SGHTA and CDR2 FQGTGA. The CDR3 here is CASSVRGKRGNQPQHF. The CDR3 DNA follows: TGTGCCAGCAGCGTCAGGGGGAAAAGAGGCAATCAGCCCCAGCATTTT.

A few counts support this clone. This chain joins TRBV28 and TRBJ2-7, with D possibly matching TRBD1 (6 bases). Trimming left V 5 bases short and J 0 bases short, with 17 bases between. The CDR3 runs to 16 residues. CDR1 is MDHEN, CDR2 SYDVKM, per germline. CDR3 sequence: CASSPTGTLSSYEQYF. The CDR3 coding sequence is TGTGCCAGCAGTCCGACCGGGACATTGAGCTCCTACGAGCAGTACTTC.

The chain employs TRBV27 and TRBJ2-1, with D hard to call. Deletions cut 5 bases from V and 5 bases from J, with 7 bases between. Germline V gene data show CDR1 as MNHEY and CDR2 as SMNVEV (reference sequence). This CDR3 spans 12 amino acids. CDR3 region: CASSLTNNEQFF. CDR3 bases: TGTGCCAGCAGTCTTACAAACAATGAGCAGTTCTTC.

V gene TRBV6-1 combines with J gene TRBJ2-7; D is undetermined. The germline V gene encodes CDR1 MNHNS and CDR2 SASEGT. The V end lost 10 bases, the J end lost 7 bases, and 17 bases lay between the germline ends. The CDR3 contains 12 residues. The CDR3 is CATSRGWREQYF. DNA of the CDR3: TGTGCCACCTCACGCGGTTGGCGAGAGCAGTACTTC.

This sequence joins TRBV5-4 and TRBJ2-1, with TRBD2 matching over 7 bases. The CDR3 is 16 residues long. The J segment lost 4 bases and the V segment lost 3 bases, leaving 10 bases of the junction unmatched. CDR1 is SGHNT, CDR2 YYREEE, per germline (reference sequence). The CDR3 region is CASSWDVGGGYNEQFF. CDR3 bases: TGTGCCAGCAGCTGGGATGTGGGGGGAGGGTACAATGAGCAGTTCTTC.

The CDR3 here is CASKEGTQSGTQYF. CDR3 DNA sequence: TGTGCCAGTAAGGAGGGGACCCAATCGGGGACCCAGTACTTC. The rearrangement links TRBV19 to TRBJ2-5, with TRBD2 as a possible D gene (6 bases). The CDR3 has 14 amino acids. Germline V gene data show CDR1 as LNHDA and CDR2 as SQIVND (reference sequence). V dropped 7 bases and J dropped 7 bases, with 19 bases sitting between them.

This chain connects TRBV28 to TRBJ2-5, with 7 bases lining up with TRBD2. Germline V gene lookup returns CDR1 MDHEN and CDR2 SYDVKM. J lost 7 bases, V lost 5 bases, and 16 bases had no gene match. The CDR3 is made up of 16 amino acids. The CDR3 is CASSLYPSGLTGTQYF. CDR3 bases: TGTGCCAGCAGTCTATATCCTAGCGGCCTCACGGGGACCCAGTACTTC.

The chain combines TRBV5-8 with TRBJ2-7; D is unclear. Germline V gene data show CDR1 as SGHTS and CDR2 as YDEGEE. There are 15 residues in the CDR3. V lost 3 bases, J lost 5 bases, and 18 bases lay in between. The CDR3 here is CASSYSRFQADEQYF. The DNA of the CDR3 is TGTGCCAGCAGCTATTCGAGATTTCAGGCGGACGAGCAGTACTTC.

The chain combines TRBV18 with TRBJ2-5; 8 positions agree with TRBD1. The CDR3 is 19 amino acids. V dropped 1 base and J dropped 4; count of bases not matched to a gene: 17. Germline CDR1 and CDR2: KGHSH and LQKENI. Written as DNA, the CDR3 is TGTGCCAGCTCACCACTGCCCCCGTCAGGGGGCCTGGGAGGAGAGACCCAGTACTTC. Its translation is CASSPLPPSGGLGGETQYF. Filled out from reference TRBV18 and TRBJ2-5, the complete variable domain reads NAGVMQNPRHLVRRRGQEARLRCSPMKGHSHVYWYRQLPEEGLKFMVYLQKENIIDESGMPKERFSAEFPKEGPSILRIQQVVRGDSAAYFCASSPLPPSGGLGGETQYFGPGTRLLVL.

V gene TRBV30 combines with J gene TRBJ2-1, with D uncertain. Per germline, CDR1 GTSNPN and CDR2 SVGIG (reference sequence). V lost 1 base and J 3 bases, leaving 7 bases between the germline ends. CDR3 length: 13 residues. The chain's CDR3 is CAWSGGNYNEQFF. The CDR3 coding sequence is TGTGCCTGGAGTGGGGGAAACTACAATGAGCAGTTCTTC.

This chain joins TRBV19 and TRBJ2-5; D not resolved. This CDR3 region has 17 residues. The germline CDR1 and CDR2 sequences are LNHDA and SQIVND (reference sequence). The V end lost 3 bases, the J end lost 2 bases, and 19 bases lay between the germline ends. The CDR3 nucleotides are TGTGCCAGTAGTATTCTCCCAGGTGGCAGAACACAAGAGACCCAGTACTTC. Translated: CASSILPGGRTQETQYF.

The CDR3 sequence: CASSPLGTGAYEQYF. In DNA, the CDR3 is TGTGCCAGCAGCCCCCTTGGGACGGGGGCCTACGAGCAGTACTTC. The chain recombines TRBV11-2 with TRBJ2-7, with a possible D match to TRBD2 (6 bases). The CDR3 contains 15 residues. Between the trimmed V and J ends, which lost 5 bases and 2 bases, there was a span of 16 bases. Germline V gene data show CDR1 as SGHAT and CDR2 as FQNNGV. The whole variable domain, filled in from reference TRBV11-2 and TRBJ2-7, reads EAGVAQSPRYKIIEKRQSVAFWCNPISGHATLYWYQQILGQGPKLLIQFQNNGVVDDSQLPKDRFSAERLKGVDSTLKIQPAKLEDSAVYLCASSPLGTGAYEQYFGPGTRLTVT.

The chain recombines TRBV6-6 with TRBJ2-7, with D tentatively TRBD2 (7 bases). The CDR3 runs 14 residues. Germline loops: CDR1 MNHNY, CDR2 SVGAGI (reference sequence). V was shortened by 11 bases and J by 5 bases, with 22 bases between the two germline ends. DNA of the CDR3: TGTGCCGCGGAGGGGGGGGCTCCCGACCACGAGCAGTACTTC. Encoded protein: CAAEGGAPDHEQYF.

This sequence joins TRBV5-4 and TRBJ2-5; tentative D call: TRBD1 (6 bases). The germline V and J ends were trimmed by 3 bases and 5 bases, with 11 bases remaining between them. This CDR3 contains 13 residues. CDR1 is SGHNT, CDR2 YYREEE, per germline (reference sequence). CDR3 coding DNA: TGTGCCAGCAGCTCGACAGGTCCGGAGACCCAGTACTTC. Amino acid sequence: CASSSTGPETQYF.

The chain has TRBV11-3 and TRBJ2-1, with TRBD2 as a possible D gene (5 bases). CDR1 SGHNT and CDR2 YENEEA come from the germline V gene. The CDR3 is made up of 13 amino acids. Trimming removed 0 bases at V and 12 bases at J, with 12 bases between. The CDR3 sequence: CASSLELVRGQFF. Written as DNA, the CDR3 is TGTGCCAGCAGCTTAGAGCTGGTTCGGGGGCAGTTCTTC.

The CDR3 DNA follows: TGTGCCAGCAGTTCGGGACACCCAAGCTCCTATAATTCACCCCTCCACTTT. Translating it yields CASSSGHPSSYNSPLHF. The chain carries TRBV28 and TRBJ1-6, with D possibly matching TRBD1 (6 bases). The CDR3 covers 17 residues. Germline lookup yields CDR1 MDHEN and CDR2 SYDVKM. V was trimmed by 4 bases and J by 0 bases, leaving 13 bases between them.

V is TRBV11-1 and J is TRBJ2-5, with D tentatively TRBD2 (5 bases). The DNA end is more similar to TRBJ2-7, so the J call may be wrong. The CDR3 totals 13 residues. In germline, CDR1 is SGHAT, CDR2 FQDESV (reference sequence). The CDR3 DNA is TGTGCCAGCAGCCCGGGGTACTCCTACGAGCAGTACTTC. Translation: CASSPGYSYEQYF.